Listed here is a single TCR beta chain. Its specificity is not known. These data come from a study of cytomegalovirus exposure and HLA in healthy donors. The primer mix had 60 Vbeta and 13 Jbeta primers. Clones were sequenced by immunoSEQ multiplex PCR, and TCRdb holds only the in-frame ones, with some missing. There are about 180,000 clones in the sample; 76% occur only once, and about 1.5% lies in the top ten. V shed 5 bases and J shed 1 base, with 12 bases lying between them. The CDR3 sequence is 14 residues long. The V gene's germline CDR1 is SGHDN and CDR2 FVKESK. The study, taken as a whole, reports: Earlier analysis yielded a pattern in which most TCR beta V segments were productive about 90% or about 30% of the time.

This receptor was taken from a man aged 18 to 29 in good health and CMV-seronegative. What was sequenced was PBMCs. The genes are TRBV14 and TRBJ2-7; TRBD1 might be the D (5 bases). For the CDR3, the DNA is TGTGCCAGCAGCTTATTCAGGGAATCCTACGAGCAGTACTTC. Translating gives CASSLFRESYEQYF.